This TCR beta chain was obtained from a study of blood T cell repertoires in COVID-19. Trimming cost V 2 bases and J 4 bases, with 17 bases left between them. This CDR3 is 16 amino acids long. Looked up from germline, CDR1 is MNHEY and CDR2 is SVGAGI. How the authors handled the data: Estimated nucleated cell counts came from reference gene primer amplification. The data were produced by immunoSEQ multiplex PCR, yet TCRdb's version contains in-frame clones alone and is incomplete. V and J calls and clone size are those listed in that table; D and trimming were worked out from the DNA. In the table there are some 230,000 clones, 70% to 90% of which are singletons.

The sequencing sample was made of peripheral blood. V and J are TRBV6-5 and TRBJ1-1; D unclear. This TCR came from a man aged 45-65 years who had recovered from COVID-19. The chain's CDR3 is CASSYGARRTGTEAFF. The CDR3 nucleotides read TGTGCCAGCAGTTACGGAGCTCGGAGAACGGGCACTGAAGCTTTCTTT.